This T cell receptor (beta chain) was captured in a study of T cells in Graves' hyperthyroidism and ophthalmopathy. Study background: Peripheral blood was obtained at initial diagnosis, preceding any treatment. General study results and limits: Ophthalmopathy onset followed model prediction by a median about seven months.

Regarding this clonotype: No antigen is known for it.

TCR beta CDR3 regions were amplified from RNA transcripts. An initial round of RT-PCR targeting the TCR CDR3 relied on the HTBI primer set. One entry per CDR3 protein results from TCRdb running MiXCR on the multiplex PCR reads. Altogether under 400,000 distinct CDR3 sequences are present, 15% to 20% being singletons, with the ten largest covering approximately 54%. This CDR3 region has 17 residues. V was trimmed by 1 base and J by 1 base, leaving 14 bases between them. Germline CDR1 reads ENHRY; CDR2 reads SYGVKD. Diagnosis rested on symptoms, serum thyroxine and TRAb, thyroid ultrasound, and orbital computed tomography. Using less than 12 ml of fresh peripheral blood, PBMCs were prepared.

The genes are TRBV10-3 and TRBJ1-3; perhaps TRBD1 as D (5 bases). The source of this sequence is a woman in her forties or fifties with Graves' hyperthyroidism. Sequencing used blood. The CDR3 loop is CAISEYPGTSSGNTIYF. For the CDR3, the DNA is TGTGCCATCAGTGAGTACCCCGGGACTTCTTCTGGAAACACCATATATTTT.